One and the same sample provided the 18 T cell receptor beta chains below, sequenced in a study of long-term antiretroviral therapy in people with HIV. The libraries were made with immunoSEQ v3.0 at survey level. Sequencing was performed with immunoSEQ multiplex PCR; in TCRdb, only in-frame clones are kept and a portion is missing. There are under 25,000 clones in the sample; about 77% occur only once, and around 4.8% lies in the top ten. Here the sequenced sample was unsorted PBMCs, taken 0.5 years after starting antiretroviral therapy. The origin of the receptors is a woman aged 40 to 50 with HIV.

CDR3 amino acids: CASSYLAGSYNEQFF. CDR3 bases: TGTGCCAGCAGTTATCTAGCGGGGTCCTACAATGAGCAGTTCTTC. The chain links TRBV6-5 to TRBJ2-1; 9 nucleotides agree with TRBD2. Germline CDR1 MNHEY, CDR2 SVGAGI. The CDR3 is 15 amino acids. Trimming cost V 3 bases and J 1 base; bases outside gene matches: 1.

The rearrangement joins TRBV7-2 to TRBJ1-2, with TRBD1 matching 10 bases. The CDR3 is made up of 14 amino acids. Germline trimming cut 5 bases from V and 6 bases from J; bases unmatched to any gene: 6. In germline, CDR1 is SGHTA, CDR2 FQGNSA. Here the CDR3 reads CASSKSGTGDGYTF. CDR3 DNA: TGTGCCAGCAGCAAATCCGGGACAGGGGATGGCTACACCTTC.

The table lists this clone with a count of one. The rearrangement joins TRBV11-2 to TRBJ1-6; D gene uncertain. The length of the CDR3 is 13 residues. V was shortened by 3 bases and J by 6 bases, with 6 bases between the two germline ends. Per germline, CDR1 SGHAT and CDR2 FQNNGV. CDR3 sequence reads: CASSFEGNSPLHF. CDR3 bases: TGTGCCAGCAGCTTTGAGGGTAATTCACCCCTCCACTTT. The complete variable domain, with remaining parts taken from reference TRBV11-2 and TRBJ1-6, reads EAGVAQSPRYKIIEKRQSVAFWCNPISGHATLYWYQQILGQGPKLLIQFQNNGVVDDSQLPKDRFSAERLKGVDSTLKIQPAKLEDSAVYLCASSFEGNSPLHFGNGTRLTVT.

This clone came up once. The chain recombines TRBV28 with TRBJ1-3; D gene uncertain. Germline V gives CDR1 MDHEN, CDR2 SYDVKM. The CDR3 extends over 15 amino acids. The V and J ends lost 5 bases and 4 bases respectively, with 15 bases between them. The CDR3: CASSPGDSAGNTIYF. CDR3 DNA sequence: TGTGCCAGCAGTCCGGGAGATTCAGCAGGAAACACCATATATTTT.

This chain links TRBV4-1 with TRBJ2-5; the D is unclear. CDR1 and CDR2 from the germline V gene are MGHRA and YSYEKL. Trimming left V 0 bases short and J 5 bases short, with 7 bases between. The CDR3 is made up of 13 amino acids. This CDR3 reads CASSQDLWETQYF. The CDR3 DNA follows: TGCGCCAGCAGCCAAGATCTTTGGGAGACCCAGTACTTC.

The chain carries TRBV2 and TRBJ2-5; 9 bases match TRBD2. The CDR3 contains 15 residues. The junction had 10 bases not matched to a gene; V was cut back by 6 bases and J by 5 bases. Looked up from germline, CDR1 is SNHLY and CDR2 is FYNNEI. Written as DNA, the CDR3 is TGTGCCAGCAGCGCCCAGCGGGGGGCGGGTGAGACCCAGTACTTC. Protein sequence: CASSAQRGAGETQYF. The whole variable domain, remainder taken from reference TRBV2 and TRBJ2-5, is EPEVTQTPSHQVTQMGQEVILRCVPISNHLYFYWYRQILGQKVEFLVSFYNNEISEKSEIFDDQFSVERPDGSNFTLKIRSTKLEDSAMYFCASSAQRGAGETQYFGPGTRLLVL.

The chain couples TRBV6-1 to TRBJ1-2; TRBD1 matches 7 bases. V lost 5 bases, J lost 3 bases, and 3 bases stayed unmatched. The CDR3 runs to 13 residues. Germline CDR1 reads MNHNS; CDR2 reads SASEGT. In DNA form, the CDR3 reads TGTGCCAGCAGTCGACAGGGACACTATGGCTACACCTTC. Translated, it gives CASSRQGHYGYTF.

The chain has TRBV2 and TRBJ2-7; the D call may be TRBD1 or TRBD2 (5 bases each). This CDR3 is 14 amino acids long. Trimming removed 6 bases at V and 5 bases at J, with 17 bases between. Germline V CDR1 and CDR2: SNHLY, FYNNEI. This chain's CDR3 is CASRGDSAIHEQYF. CDR3 DNA: TGTGCCAGCAGGGGGGATAGCGCGATCCACGAGCAGTACTTC.

This rearrangement joins TRBV7-8 to TRBJ1-3; D gene ambiguous. Trimming removed 5 bases at V and 0 bases at J, with 8 bases between. CDR3 size: 14 residues. Germline assignment: CDR1 SGHVS and CDR2 FQNEAQ. The CDR3 here is CASSPRGSGNTIYF. CDR3 nucleotide sequence: TGTGCCAGCAGCCCCCGGGGCTCTGGAAACACCATATATTTT.

The chain carries TRBV9 and TRBJ1-1; D is unclear. The CDR3 sequence is 15 residues long. V lost 4 bases, J lost 0 bases, and 13 bases lay in between. Germline CDR1 and CDR2: SGDLS and YYNGEE. This chain's CDR3 is CASSPRTAMNTEAFF. The CDR3 DNA follows: TGTGCCAGCAGCCCTCGGACGGCAATGAACACTGAAGCTTTCTTT.

The chain is built from TRBV2 and TRBJ1-2; the D gene is possibly TRBD1 (6 bases). V lost 2 bases and J lost 11, with 12 bases in between. The CDR3 is made up of 12 amino acids. Per the germline V gene, CDR1 is SNHLY and CDR2 is FYNNEI. As DNA, the CDR3 is TGTGCCAGCAGTGAAAGGGGGGTAGCTTACACCTTC. Encoded protein: CASSERGVAYTF.

The chain combines TRBV6-5 with TRBJ1-6; unclear D gene. The CDR3 has 16 amino acids. CDR1 is MNHEY and CDR2 is SVGAGI in the germline V gene. Trimming stripped 0 bases from V and 4 bases from J, with 10 bases between. DNA of the CDR3: TGTGCCAGCAGTTACTCCGCAGTGGGATATAATTCACCCCTCCACTTT. Its protein is CASSYSAVGYNSPLHF.

The J gene is TRBJ1-5, the V gene TRBV18; D may be TRBD1 (6 bases). In germline, CDR1 is KGHSH, CDR2 LQKENI. There are 13 residues in the CDR3. Trimming removed 3 bases from V and 6 bases from J, with 9 bases in between. The CDR3 loop reads CASSPIQGQPQHF. CDR3 bases: TGTGCCAGCTCACCCATACAGGGTCAGCCCCAGCATTTT.

The sample holds a few counts of this clone. The CDR3 DNA is TGTGCCAGCAGCACTAATGAAAAACTGTTTTTT. Its translation is CASSTNEKLFF. The chain is built from TRBV6-6 and TRBJ1-4; D is ambiguous. Trimming took off 6 bases at V and 2 bases at J, with 1 base between the two ends. From germline, CDR1 is MNHNY and CDR2 SVGAGI (reference sequence). This CDR3 has 11 amino acids.

In this sample, this clone turned up once. The chain combines TRBV5-1 with TRBJ2-7, with 8 bases identical to TRBD2. The germline V gene has CDR1 SGHRS and CDR2 YFSETQ. Germline trimming cut 0 bases from V and 5 bases from J; bases unmatched to any gene: 7. The CDR3 totals 15 residues. The CDR3 is CASSLDFGTSNEQYF. DNA for the CDR3: TGCGCCAGCAGCTTGGACTTCGGGACTAGTAACGAGCAGTACTTC.

The V and J genes are TRBV19 and TRBJ2-3; 10 bases fit TRBD2. V lost 5 bases, J lost 1 base, and 3 bases stayed unmatched. This CDR3 has 15 amino acids. Germline V lookup: CDR1 LNHDA, CDR2 SQIVND (reference sequence). CDR3 sequence: CASSVLAGGTDTQYF. CDR3 nucleotides: TGTGCCAGTAGTGTTCTAGCGGGGGGCACAGATACGCAGTATTTT.

The genes are TRBV30 and TRBJ1-2; D not resolved. The CDR3 has 13 amino acids. Trimming removed 1 base from V and 5 bases from J, with 11 bases in between. CDR1 is GTSNPN, CDR2 SVGIG, per germline (reference sequence). CDR3 sequence reads: CAWSGPGEYGYTF. The DNA of the CDR3 is TGTGCCTGGAGTGGCCCCGGGGAATATGGCTACACCTTC. The whole variable domain, filled in from reference TRBV30 and TRBJ1-2, reads SQTIHQWPATLVQPVGSPLSLECTVEGTSNPNLYWYRQAAGRGLQLLFYSVGIGQISSEVPQNLSASRPQDRQFILSSKKLLLSDSGFYLCAWSGPGEYGYTFGSGTRLTVV.

This clone turned up a few times. This chain connects TRBV11-2 to TRBJ2-2, with 9 bases matching TRBD2. V gave up 7 bases and J gave up 0 bases; unmatched junction bases: 3. Germline CDR1 and CDR2: SGHAT and FQNNGV. The CDR3 has 15 amino acids. CDR3 sequence reads: CASKPSGANTGELFF. CDR3 in DNA: TGTGCCAGCAAGCCTAGCGGGGCGAACACCGGGGAGCTGTTTTTT.